The next 15 T cell receptor beta chains were all read from a single sample in a study of cytomegalovirus exposure and HLA in healthy donors. This PCR relied on a set of 60 Vbeta primers and 13 Jbeta primers. Data came from immunoSEQ multiplex PCR; TCRdb stores just in-frame clones and leaves some out. This table has 150,000 to 200,000 clones, 73% appearing once. The specimen was PBMCs. The receptors stem from a woman aged 18-29 years in good health and CMV-seropositive.

The V gene is TRBV15, the J gene TRBJ2-4, with 7 bases fitting TRBD1. Looked up from germline, CDR1 is LNHNV and CDR2 is YYDKDF (reference sequence). This CDR3 region has 16 residues. After removal of 2 bases from V and 3 bases from J, the junction contained 7 bases not matched to a gene. CDR3: CATSRHRDRDKNIQYF. CDR3 nucleotides: TGTGCCACCAGCAGACACCGGGACAGAGACAAAAACATTCAGTACTTC.

The chain uses TRBV6-5 and TRBJ1-5; 9 nucleotides align to TRBD1. V trimming: 4 bases; J trimming: 6 bases; junction bases outside the gene matches: 4. Germline V gene sequence: CDR1 MNHEY, CDR2 SVGAGI. This CDR3 is 14 amino acids long. CDR3 nucleotides: TGTGCCAGCAGTTGGGACAGGGCAACTCAGCCCCAGCATTTT. This gives the protein CASSWDRATQPQHF.

CDR3 nucleotide sequence: TGTGCCAGCATAGGGCGGGCCCAGATGAGCGAGCAGTACTTC. Protein: CASIGRAQMSEQYF. The rearrangement uses TRBV28 and TRBJ2-7; possibly TRBD2 for D (5 bases). Germline CDR1 reads MDHEN; CDR2 reads SYDVKM. CDR3 length: 14 amino acids. V shed 7 bases and J shed 6 bases, with 19 bases lying between them.

V and J are TRBV5-4 and TRBJ2-5; 10 bases agree with TRBD1. The CDR3 loop spans 15 amino acids. The germline CDR1 and CDR2 sequences are SGHNT and YYREEE (reference sequence). Trimming at V came to 2 bases and at J to 5 bases, leaving 6 bases not matched to a gene. The CDR3 DNA reads as TGTGCCAGCAGCTTAGGGACAGGGGTTGGGGAGACCCAGTACTTC. Residues: CASSLGTGVGETQYF.

The gene calls are TRBV9 and TRBJ1-5, with TRBD1 identical over 8 bases. The CDR3 totals 14 residues. Germline CDR1 and CDR2: SGDLS and YYNGEE. J was trimmed by 7 bases and V by 0 bases; bases with no gene match: 3. The CDR3 bases are TGTGCCAGCAGCGTAGGCCAGGGGGCCCAGCCCCAGCATTTT. It encodes CASSVGQGAQPQHF.

The chain is built from TRBV5-5 and TRBJ2-7; D is uncertain. This CDR3 region has 16 residues. Trimming pared 2 bases from V and 0 bases from J, leaving 15 bases between. Germline-derived CDR1 and CDR2 are SGHKS and YYEKEE (reference sequence). The CDR3 sequence: CASSLPNRDLSYEQYF. CDR3 in DNA: TGTGCCAGCAGCTTACCCAACAGAGATCTCTCCTACGAGCAGTACTTC.

This chain links TRBV4-3 with TRBJ2-7, with 15 bases identical to TRBD2. The CDR3 runs 16 residues. CDR1 is LGHNA, CDR2 YSLEER, per germline. V trimming: 3 bases; J trimming: 3 bases; junction bases outside the gene matches: 3. The CDR3 bases are TGCGCCAGCAGCCAGGGACTAGCGGGGGGACTCTACGAGCAGTACTTC. This gives the protein CASSQGLAGGLYEQYF.

This rearrangement joins TRBV6-5 to TRBJ2-1, with TRBD2 matching over 10 bases. This CDR3 spans 15 amino acids. Germline-derived CDR1 and CDR2 are MNHEY and SVGAGI. Trimming at V came to 4 bases and at J to 2 bases, leaving 2 bases not matched to a gene. CDR3 in amino acids: CASSLLAGAYNEQFF. For the CDR3, the DNA is TGTGCCAGCAGTTTGCTAGCGGGGGCCTACAATGAGCAGTTCTTC.

Notes on this clone: The junction departs from germline at one end; a sequencing error may be responsible. The chain employs TRBV7-9 and TRBJ2-7, with 9 bases fitting TRBD1. The CDR3 spans 14 residues. From germline, CDR1 is SEHNR and CDR2 FQNEAQ (reference sequence). The CDR3 bases are TGTTCCAGCAGCTACGGGACAGGGACCTACGAGCAGTACTTC. Protein product: CSSSYGTGTYEQYF.

The chain couples TRBV18 to TRBJ2-7, with 7 bases lining up with TRBD2. V trimming: 3 bases; J trimming: 3 bases; junction bases outside the gene matches: 8. This CDR3 is 15 amino acids long. Germline CDR1 KGHSH, CDR2 LQKENI. The DNA for the CDR3 is TGTGCCAGCTCACCCCCGGGCTCGGGGGGCTACGAGCAGTACTTC. Its translation: CASSPPGSGGYEQYF.

This chain links TRBV4-2 with TRBJ2-7, with TRBD2 matching over 14 bases. The CDR3 consists of 16 residues. The V segment lost 2 bases and the J segment 6 bases; nucleotides outside the gene matches: 6. CDR1 is LGHNA, CDR2 YNFKEQ, per germline. In DNA, the CDR3 is TGTGCCAGCAGCCAAACCGGGACTAGCGGGGGAAGCGAGCAGTACTTC. Its protein product is CASSQTGTSGGSEQYF.

This clone was found once. The chain is built from TRBV7-9 and TRBJ2-2; 11 bases are shared with TRBD1. With V trimmed by 5 bases and J by 5 bases, 7 bases remained unmatched. Germline CDR1 is SEHNR and CDR2 is FQNEAQ (reference sequence). This CDR3 is built from 16 residues. The DNA of the CDR3 is TGTGCCAGCAGCCAAGGACAGGGGGCGCGGACCGGGGAGCTGTTTTTT. It is translated as CASSQGQGARTGELFF.

The V and J genes are TRBV9 and TRBJ1-3; D not resolved. The length of the CDR3 is 16 residues. Trimming pared 4 bases from V and 0 bases from J, leaving 14 bases between. Germline values: CDR1 SGDLS, CDR2 YYNGEE. CDR3 loop: CASSTSDTYSGNTIYF. CDR3 DNA: TGTGCCAGCAGCACCAGTGACACCTACTCTGGAAACACCATATATTTT.

This chain connects TRBV29-1 to TRBJ2-1; 9 bases are a match to TRBD1. V lost 7 bases to trimming and J lost 6 bases; unmatched junction nucleotides: 10. The CDR3 runs to 14 residues. Germline lookup yields CDR1 SQVTM and CDR2 ANQGSEA. The CDR3 sequence: CSGTGTGKRNEQFF. The CDR3 bases are TGCAGCGGCACCGGGACAGGGAAGCGCAATGAGCAGTTCTTC.

In this sample, this clone turned up a few times. This rearrangement joins TRBV12-5 to TRBJ2-5; 11 bases align to TRBD2. V lost 1 base and J lost 5; bases outside the gene matches: 3. Germline assignment: CDR1 LGHNT and CDR2 FRNRAP. The CDR3 is 15 amino acids. DNA of the CDR3: TGTGCTAGTGGTTTGGATAGCGGGGGGGCGGAGACCCAGTACTTC. Its protein product is CASGLDSGGAETQYF.